This is a list of T cell receptor beta chains from one sample in a study of T cell clonotyping in hematopoietic cell transplantation. Repertoires were generated with immunoSEQ multiplex PCR, while TCRdb's copy carries only in-frame clones and drops some. Of more than 12,000 clones in the sample, around 94% are singletons; the top ten hold approximately 4.2%. The material was PBMCs, obtained 30 days after allogeneic stem cell transplant. These receptor sequences come from a male patient aged 60 to 75 who had an allogeneic stem cell transplant from an unrelated donor, so the T cells may come from the graft donor. Some clones in this sample may be carry-over from other donors' samples. CDR3s include the opening cysteine and the closing phenylalanine or tryptophan. D genes are given only for firm matches. Size is stated for part of the rows, as once, few or many counts, or as a class when the clone is expanded.

j_call v_call d_call clone_size cdr3_aa cdr3_nt
TRBJ1-4 TRBV6-5 NA few CASSPFQGTNEKLFF TGTGCCAGCAGCCCCTTTCAGGGGACTAATGAAAAACTGTTTTTT
TRBJ2-5 TRBV4-2 TRBD2 NA CASSQDPSGVETQYF TGTGCCAGCAGCCAAGACCCCAGCGGGGTGGAGACCCAGTACTTC
TRBJ1-2 TRBV5-1 TRBD1 once CASSPGQRVGYTF TGCGCCAGCAGCCCGGGACAGAGGGTAGGCTACACCTTC
TRBJ2-5 TRBV6-6 NA NA CASSPRQRTVQETQYF TGTGCCAGCAGTCCGCGGCAGAGGACAGTCCAAGAGACCCAGTACTTC
TRBJ1-2 TRBV7-9 NA NA CASSPTGQGYGYTF TGTGCCAGCAGCCCTACTGGGCAGGGCTATGGCTACACCTTC
TRBJ2-7 TRBV5-4 NA NA CASSFGGEQYF TGTGCCAGCAGTTTTGGGGGCGAGCAGTACTTC
TRBJ1-1 TRBV2 NA NA CASTTPGQGDTEAFF TGTGCCAGCACCACTCCGGGACAAGGAGACACTGAAGCTTTCTTT
TRBJ1-3 TRBV4-3 NA NA CASSQGTGGSGNTIYF TGCGCCAGCAGCCAAGGGACGGGGGGTTCTGGAAACACCATATATTTT
TRBJ1-2 TRBV9 NA NA CASSVGWGPNYGYTF TGTGCCAGCAGCGTAGGCTGGGGCCCTAACTATGGCTACACCTTC
TRBJ1-2 TRBV5-1 TRBD1 NA CASSLEAGQGMLGYTF TGCGCCAGCAGCTTGGAGGCGGGACAGGGAATGCTTGGCTACACCTTC
TRBJ1-1 TRBV5-8 TRBD1 once CASSLGTGRPIEAFF TGTGCCAGCAGCTTGGGGACAGGGCGCCCTATTGAAGCTTTCTTT
TRBJ1-1 TRBV6-5 NA NA CASSYGPGRQEGEAFF TGTGCCAGCAGTTACGGTCCGGGGAGGCAGGAAGGTGAAGCTTTCTTT
TRBJ1-2 TRBV19 NA NA CASSMSGFYGYTF TGTGCCAGTAGTATGTCAGGGTTCTATGGCTACACCTTC
TRBJ1-6 TRBV19 NA NA CASSIEANSPLHF TGTGCCAGTAGTATAGAGGCTAATTCACCCCTCCACTTT
TRBJ2-3 TRBV4-3 TRBD2 NA CASSLRLAGGSDTQYF TGCGCCAGCAGCCTTAGACTAGCGGGGGGATCAGATACGCAGTATTTT
TRBJ1-3 TRBV6-1 NA NA CASSEAGNTIYF TGTGCCAGCAGTGAAGCCGGAAACACCATATATTTT
TRBJ2-5 TRBV29-1 NA NA CSVRGSQETQYF TGCAGCGTTCGGGGTTCCCAAGAGACCCAGTACTTC
TRBJ2-7 TRBV5-1 NA NA CASSLVSSEQYF TGCGCCAGCAGCTTAGTGAGTTCCGAGCAGTACTTC
TRBJ2-5 TRBV5-1 NA NA CASSLAVRETQYF TGCGCCAGCAGCTTGGCCGTTAGAGAGACCCAGTACTTC
TRBJ2-5 TRBV5-1 TRBD1 NA CASTDRGGGETQYF TGCGCCAGCACCGACAGGGGAGGAGGGGAGACCCAGTACTTC
TRBJ1-2 TRBV19 NA NA CASTEDRLYGYTF TGTGCCAGTACAGAGGACCGTCTCTATGGCTACACCTTC
TRBJ2-7 TRBV6-5 TRBD1 NA CASSLRQGNYEQYF TGTGCCAGCAGTCTACGACAGGGTAACTACGAGCAGTACTTC
TRBJ1-3 TRBV5-1 NA NA CASSLEPEKTGNTIYF TGCGCCAGCAGCTTGGAGCCCGAAAAAACTGGAAACACCATATATTTT
TRBJ1-5 TRBV7-7 NA NA CASSLGENQPQHF TGTGCTAGCAGCTTAGGTGAGAATCAGCCCCAGCATTTT
TRBJ2-3 TRBV13 TRBD1 once CASSYRGDTQYF TGTGCCAGCAGCTACAGGGGGGATACGCAGTATTTT
TRBJ1-2 TRBV6-6 NA NA CASSPQGIHGYTF TGTGCCAGCAGTCCCCAGGGAATTCATGGCTACACCTTC
TRBJ1-2 TRBV5-1 NA NA CASSLEGANYGYTF TGCGCCAGCAGCTTGGAGGGTGCTAACTATGGCTACACCTTC